These 23 T cell receptor beta chains were all obtained from the same sample, sequenced in a study of T cells in localized non-small cell lung cancer. Assay used: immunoSEQ multiplex PCR; TCRdb lists only in-frame clones, some missing. The table shows 35,000 to 45,000 clones, with roughly 82% occurring only once. This sample comprised peripheral blood, obtained before any cancer treatment. The receptors stem from a male donor older than 55 with stage III squamous cell lung carcinoma.

The chain is built from TRBV30 and TRBJ2-1, with D possibly being TRBD1 (5 bases). The CDR3 spans 12 residues. V lost 2 bases, J lost 9 bases, and 11 bases lay in between. Germline lookup yields CDR1 GTSNPN and CDR2 SVGIG (reference sequence). CDR3 residues: CAWSPIRAEQFF. For the CDR3, the DNA is TGTGCCTGGAGTCCTATCAGGGCTGAGCAGTTCTTC.

This rearrangement joins TRBV4-1 to TRBJ1-1; D call uncertain. CDR3 length equals 15 residues. V dropped 4 bases and J dropped 5 bases, with 17 bases sitting between them. Germline V gene lookup returns CDR1 MGHRA and CDR2 YSYEKL. The CDR3 DNA sequence: TGCGCCAGCAGCCCCGTAGACCGGGATTATACTGAAGCTTTCTTT. Translated: CASSPVDRDYTEAFF.

The chain couples TRBV5-4 to TRBJ2-2; a possible D gene is TRBD1 (7 bases). Per the germline V gene, CDR1 is SGHNT and CDR2 is YYREEE (reference sequence). The V end was cut by 4 bases, the J end by 2 bases, with 18 bases between. CDR3 size: 17 residues. CDR3 DNA sequence: TGTGCCAGCAGCCGCCCAGGAGGGGGCCTAAACACCGGGGAGCTGTTTTTT. This sequence encodes CASSRPGGGLNTGELFF. Filled out from reference TRBV5-4 and TRBJ2-2, the complete variable domain reads ETGVTQSPTHLIKTRGQQVTLRCSSQSGHNTVSWYQQALGQGPQFIFQYYREEENGRGNFPPRFSGLQFPNYSSELNVNALELDDSALYLCASSRPGGGLNTGELFFGEGSRLTVL.

The chain carries TRBV19 and TRBJ2-5, with TRBD2 as a possible D gene (6 bases). The CDR3 covers 12 residues. Germline lookup yields CDR1 LNHDA and CDR2 SQIVND (reference sequence). V lost 7 bases, J lost 4 bases, and 10 bases lay in between. CDR3 nucleotide sequence: TGTGCCAGTAAGAAGGGAGGAGAGACCCAGTACTTC. It yields the protein CASKKGGETQYF.

This clone was counted between two and nine times. The rearrangement links TRBV30 to TRBJ1-1; weak D call: TRBD1 (5 bases). CDR3 length: 15 residues. Germline assignment: CDR1 GTSNPN and CDR2 SVGIG (reference sequence). With 1 base removed from V and 2 bases from J, the gap between germline ends came to 14 bases. CDR3 sequence (DNA): TGTGCCTGGAGTGCAGGGAGACAGACTAACACTGAAGCTTTCTTT. Translation: CAWSAGRQTNTEAFF. Using reference TRBV30 and TRBJ1-1 for the parts outside the CDR3, the full variable domain is SQTIHQWPATLVQPVGSPLSLECTVEGTSNPNLYWYRQAAGRGLQLLFYSVGIGQISSEVPQNLSASRPQDRQFILSSKKLLLSDSGFYLCAWSAGRQTNTEAFFGQGTRLTVV.

The CDR3 nucleotides read TGCAGCGTTGAAGATCGATCAGCCGTTAATTCACCCCTCCACTTT. It is translated as CSVEDRSAVNSPLHF. The chain has TRBV29-1 and TRBJ1-6; D unresolved. This CDR3 contains 15 residues. Germline V gene data show CDR1 as SQVTM and CDR2 as ANQGSEA. V dropped 0 bases and J dropped 6 bases, with 12 bases sitting between them.

The chain recombines TRBV6-6 with TRBJ1-5, with D tentatively TRBD1 (5 bases). This CDR3 is 13 amino acids long. Trimming cost V 11 bases and J 5 bases, with 16 bases left between them. Per the germline V gene, CDR1 is MNHNY and CDR2 is SVGAGI (reference sequence). This chain's CDR3 is CAGSGGLHQPQHF. The CDR3, as DNA: TGTGCCGGATCGGGGGGGTTGCATCAGCCCCAGCATTTT.

The chain recombines TRBV9 with TRBJ2-3; D gene unclear. The CDR3 sequence is 17 residues long. Germline V gene sequence: CDR1 SGDLS, CDR2 YYNGEE. The V and J ends lost 0 bases and 2 bases respectively, with 16 bases between them. In nucleotides, the CDR3 is TGTGCCAGCAGCGTAGATGACGGGCCCAGCCCCACAGATACGCAGTATTTT. It encodes CASSVDDGPSPTDTQYF.

The chain is built from TRBV30 and TRBJ1-3, with no clear D. The V end lost 3 bases, the J end lost 0 bases, and 12 bases lay between the germline ends. CDR3 length: 15 amino acids. Per the germline V gene, CDR1 is GTSNPN and CDR2 is SVGIG (reference sequence). CDR3 region: CAWSKEDLSGNTIYF. In DNA, the CDR3 is TGTGCCTGGAGCAAGGAAGACCTCTCTGGAAACACCATATATTTT. Together with reference TRBV30 and TRBJ1-3, the CDR3 gives the full variable domain: SQTIHQWPATLVQPVGSPLSLECTVEGTSNPNLYWYRQAAGRGLQLLFYSVGIGQISSEVPQNLSASRPQDRQFILSSKKLLLSDSGFYLCAWSKEDLSGNTIYFGEGSWLTVV.

This sequence joins TRBV5-1 and TRBJ1-2; D not resolved. The CDR3 has 14 residues. V lost 0 bases and J 4 bases, leaving 10 bases between the germline ends. Germline CDR1 and CDR2: SGHRS and YFSETQ. The CDR3 loop reads CASSLEFRSYGYTF. In DNA, the CDR3 is TGCGCCAGCAGCTTGGAATTCAGGAGCTATGGCTACACCTTC.

The rearrangement links TRBV5-1 to TRBJ1-1; D ambiguous. V lost 4 bases to trimming and J lost 0 bases, with 7 bases between them. CDR1 is SGHRS, CDR2 YFSETQ, per germline. This CDR3 contains 13 residues. This CDR3 is CASSVSMNTEAFF. The CDR3 nucleotides are TGCGCCAGCAGCGTCAGCATGAACACTGAAGCTTTCTTT.

J is TRBJ1-3 and V is TRBV19; the D gene is possibly TRBD1 (5 bases). Germline CDR1 and CDR2: LNHDA and SQIVND (reference sequence). Trimming cost V 2 bases and J 0 bases, with 8 bases left between them. The CDR3 contains 15 residues. DNA for the CDR3: TGTGCCAGTAGTATATCAGGGAACTCTGGAAACACCATATATTTT. Encoded protein: CASSISGNSGNTIYF.

The gene calls are TRBV5-4 and TRBJ2-7, with TRBD2 matching over 12 bases. Germline assignment: CDR1 SGHNT and CDR2 YYREEE (reference sequence). The trim removed 3 bases at V and 4 bases at J, leaving 8 bases unmatched. CDR3 length: 16 amino acids. The CDR3 is CASSSRLAGVQYEQYF. CDR3 in DNA: TGTGCCAGCAGCTCGAGACTAGCGGGGGTACAATACGAGCAGTACTTC.

The V and J genes are TRBV5-1 and TRBJ1-1; a possible D gene is TRBD1 (5 bases). V was shortened by 0 bases and J by 0 bases, with 9 bases between the two germline ends. The CDR3 consists of 15 residues. Germline-derived CDR1 and CDR2 are SGHRS and YFSETQ. This CDR3 reads CASSLGGGVNTEAFF. Here the CDR3 DNA reads TGCGCCAGCAGCTTGGGTGGAGGGGTGAACACTGAAGCTTTCTTT.

The V gene is TRBV9, the J gene TRBJ2-1, with D unresolved. The CDR3 totals 17 residues. V was shortened by 3 bases and J by 0 bases, with 16 bases between the two germline ends. Germline values: CDR1 SGDLS, CDR2 YYNGEE. DNA of the CDR3: TGTGCCAGCAGCGCGAACATAGGGTTCAACTCCTACAATGAGCAGTTCTTC. Protein: CASSANIGFNSYNEQFF.

The chain is built from TRBV4-2 and TRBJ1-1; tentatively, D is TRBD1 (5 bases). The CDR3 runs to 15 residues. Trimming took 4 bases from V and 5 from J, leaving 17 bases between them. Germline CDR1 reads LGHNA; CDR2 reads YNFKEQ. Here the CDR3 reads CASSLKGSGGTEAFF. The CDR3 nucleotides are TGTGCCAGCAGCCTGAAGGGGTCGGGGGGAACTGAAGCTTTCTTT.

This clone was picked up a small number of times. J is TRBJ2-7 and V is TRBV5-1; 7 bases fit TRBD1. The CDR3 runs to 15 residues. CDR1 SGHRS and CDR2 YFSETQ come from the germline V gene. V lost 0 bases to trimming and J lost 0 bases; unmatched junction nucleotides: 3. Here the CDR3 reads CASSLGGTDSYEQYF. In DNA form, the CDR3 reads TGCGCCAGCAGCTTGGGTGGGACAGACTCCTACGAGCAGTACTTC.

This clone was picked up a small number of times. The gene calls are TRBV27 and TRBJ2-1; TRBD1 might be the D (5 bases). The CDR3 is 15 residues long. CDR1 and CDR2 from the germline V gene are MNHEY and SMNVEV (reference sequence). The V gene lost 4 bases and the J gene lost 0 bases, with 10 bases spanning the gap. As DNA, the CDR3 is TGTGCCAGCAGTTACAGGTGGAGCTCCTACAATGAGCAGTTCTTC. As protein: CASSYRWSSYNEQFF.

This clone is large. The chain carries TRBV29-1 and TRBJ2-1; D unresolved. Trimming cost V 4 bases and J 6 bases, with 4 bases left between them. This CDR3 is built from 10 residues. Germline CDR1 SQVTM, CDR2 ANQGSEA. CDR3 coding DNA: TGCAGCGTTGCGGCCAATGAGCAGTTCTTC. Amino acid sequence: CSVAANEQFF.

The chain recombines TRBV27 with TRBJ2-2; 10 bases are a match to TRBD1. J was trimmed by 3 bases and V by 7 bases; bases with no gene match: 5. Germline lookup yields CDR1 MNHEY and CDR2 SMNVEV (reference sequence). This CDR3 spans 15 amino acids. DNA for the CDR3: TGTGCCAGCACAAAGGGACAGGGGTACACCGGGGAGCTGTTTTTT. Its translation is CASTKGQGYTGELFF.

The J gene is TRBJ1-6, the V gene TRBV5-4; D is unclear. Looked up from germline, CDR1 is SGHNT and CDR2 is YYREEE (reference sequence). This CDR3 is 12 amino acids long. The V and J ends lost 2 bases and 5 bases respectively, with 2 bases between them. The CDR3 DNA follows: TGTGCCAGCAGCTTAGATAATTCACCCCTCCACTTT. Encoded protein: CASSLDNSPLHF.

The chain combines TRBV9 with TRBJ2-2; D remains unclear. V lost 3 bases to trimming and J lost 7 bases, with 13 bases between them. In germline, CDR1 is SGDLS, CDR2 YYNGEE. The CDR3 is 14 residues long. In nucleotides, the CDR3 is TGTGCCAGCAGCGAAGTCTTAGGCCTCGGGGAGCTGTTTTTT. Translating it yields CASSEVLGLGELFF.

J is TRBJ2-7 and V is TRBV9; no reliable D call. The CDR3 length is 13 residues. Per germline, CDR1 SGDLS and CDR2 YYNGEE. The V end lost 4 bases, the J end lost 5 bases, and 13 bases lay between the germline ends. In DNA form, the CDR3 reads TGTGCCAGCAGCTCTCGACTTGGAGACGAGCAGTACTTC. Amino acid sequence: CASSSRLGDEQYF.